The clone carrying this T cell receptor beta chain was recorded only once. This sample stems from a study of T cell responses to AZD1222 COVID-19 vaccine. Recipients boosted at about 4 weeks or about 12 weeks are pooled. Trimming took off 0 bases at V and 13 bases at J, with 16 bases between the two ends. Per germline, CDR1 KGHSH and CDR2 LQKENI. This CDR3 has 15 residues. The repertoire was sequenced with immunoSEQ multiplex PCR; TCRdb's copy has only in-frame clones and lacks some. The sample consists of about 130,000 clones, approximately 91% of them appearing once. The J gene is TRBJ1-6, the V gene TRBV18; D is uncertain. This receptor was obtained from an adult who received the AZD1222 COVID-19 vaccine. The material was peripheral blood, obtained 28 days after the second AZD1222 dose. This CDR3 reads CASSPPLRDSAPLHF. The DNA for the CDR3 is TGTGCCAGCTCACCACCCTTGAGGGATTCGGCTCCCCTCCACTTT.